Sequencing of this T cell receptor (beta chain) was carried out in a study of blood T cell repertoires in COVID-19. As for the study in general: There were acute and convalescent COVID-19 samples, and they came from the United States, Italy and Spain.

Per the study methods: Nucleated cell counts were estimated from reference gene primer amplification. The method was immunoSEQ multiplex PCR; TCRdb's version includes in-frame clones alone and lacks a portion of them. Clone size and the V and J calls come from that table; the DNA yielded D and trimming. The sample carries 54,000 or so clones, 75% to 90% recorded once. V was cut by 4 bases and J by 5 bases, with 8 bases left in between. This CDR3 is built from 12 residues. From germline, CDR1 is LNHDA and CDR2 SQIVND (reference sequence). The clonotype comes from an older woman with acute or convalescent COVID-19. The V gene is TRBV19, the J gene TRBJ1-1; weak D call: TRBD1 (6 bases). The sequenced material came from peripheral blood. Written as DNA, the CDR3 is TGTGCCAGTAGTAACAGGGAAACTGAAGCTTTCTTT. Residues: CASSNRETEAFF.